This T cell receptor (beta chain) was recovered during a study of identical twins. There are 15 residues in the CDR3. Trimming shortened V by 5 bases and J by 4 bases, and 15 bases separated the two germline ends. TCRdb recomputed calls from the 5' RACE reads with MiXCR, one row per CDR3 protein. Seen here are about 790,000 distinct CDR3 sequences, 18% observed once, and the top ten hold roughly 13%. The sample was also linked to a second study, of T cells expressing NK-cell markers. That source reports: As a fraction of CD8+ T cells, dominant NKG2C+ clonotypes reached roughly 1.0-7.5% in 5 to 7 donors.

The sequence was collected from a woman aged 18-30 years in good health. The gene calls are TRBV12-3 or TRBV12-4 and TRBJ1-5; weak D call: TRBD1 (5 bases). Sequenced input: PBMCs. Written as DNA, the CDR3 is TGTGCCAGCAGTACCGCGGGACGCAGAAATCAGCCCCAGCATTTT. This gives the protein CASSTAGRRNQPQHF.